This T cell receptor beta chain derives from a study of OX40 agonist ivuxolimab in advanced cancers. The study in broad terms: Ivuxolimab, which targeted the costimulatory receptor OX40 (CD134), was an agonistic, fully human IgG2 monoclonal antibody. Intravenous ivuxolimab was administered to patients every 2 weeks at six dose levels: 0.01, 0.1, 0.3, 1.5, 3 and 10 mg/kg. Among the approximately 50 dose-escalation patients, roughly 20 had hepatocellular carcinoma, roughly 15 melanoma, 9 renal cell carcinoma and 9 head and neck cancer. A male proportion of almost 85% and a mean age of roughly 55 years, ranging from about 20 to 85, were recorded for the dose-escalation cohort. Patients were allowed to have had prior anti-PD-1, anti-PD-L1 or anti-CTLA-4 therapy, and approximately 41% of the dose-escalation patients had previously received checkpoint inhibitors. Partial responses occurred in three dose-escalation patients: two with cutaneous melanoma and one with hepatocellular carcinoma. Peripheral TCRbeta sequencing aimed to test whether ivuxolimab altered TCR sequence diversity and caused clonal T-cell expansion. The paper describes the monotherapy dose-escalation part (N = 52 patients) of the phase I trial of ivuxolimab.

Patients with a history of autoimmune disease or receiving systemic immunosuppression were excluded from the trial. Peripheral blood for TCR sequencing was collected from all dose cohorts at baseline, on cycle 4 day 1, and on cycle 7 day 1. The samples were drawn from a first-in-human, open-label, multicenter phase I dose-escalation trial of ivuxolimab. Adults with locally advanced or metastatic melanoma, renal cell, hepatocellular, or head and neck squamous cell carcinoma were enrolled in the trial. Before TCR sequencing, CD4+ T cells and CD8+ T cells from peripheral blood were sorted into separate populations. Reading from cysteine to phenylalanine, the CDR3 counts 16 amino acids. The sequence is cut down to CDR3 DNA, 48 bases in frame from base 1. Taken from the germline V gene, the CDR1 and CDR2 loops are ENHRY and SYGVKD. V is clipped by 2 bases and J by 0 bases, and the sequence between their germline boundaries is 10 bases long.

Study-level results and caveats: Low levels of normalized T-cell clonal expansion were also seen in some patients who did not respond. Partial responders in the 0.1-3.0 mg/kg groups had among the lowest normalized peripheral clonal expansion, especially among CD8+ T cells. After ivuxolimab, CD8+ T cells had more expanded clones than CD4+ T cells on average. At doses of 0.1 to 3.0 mg/kg, clonal expansion of both CD4+ and CD8+ T cells in blood was seen between baseline and week 6. The antigen specificity of the clonally expanded peripheral T cells was not determined.

Only one count was recorded for this clone. The target of this receptor is not known. Per-base quality was not reported, and no clone a single base away is much larger than it. Genomic DNA was extracted from sorted cells for sequencing of the TCRbeta CDR3 region. The immunoSEQ Assay was used to sequence the TCRbeta CDR3 regions. TCRdb retrieved this table from immuneACCESS and kept in-frame rearrangements only. Not all clones are present; in checked studies, unresolved V genes account for under half, and no reason is known for the remainder. The sample profile shows roughly 81,000 clones; 94% of them were found once. Around 10% of the sample rests with the top ten.

The sequencing used CD4+ or CD8+ T cells sorted from blood, collected in a trial of the OX40 agonist ivuxolimab. This sequence was found in an adult with an advanced solid tumor such as melanoma, head and neck, liver or kidney cancer. The receptor chain draws on TRBV10-3 and TRBJ1-4; the best D guess is TRBD1, with 5 bases matching. The CDR3 in this case is CAISEHRSATNEKLFF. At the DNA level, the sequence is TGTGCCATCAGTGAGCACAGGTCTGCAACTAATGAAAAACTGTTTTTT.